This TCR beta chain was captured by sequencing in a study of vaccination and CD4 T cells after COVID-19 (dated by TCRdb to about 2022). Context from the whole study: Every convalescent patient had a positive nasal swab PCR test for SARS-CoV-2, with mild disease in 8 to 10 patients and severe disease in one. Participants received two doses of either the Pfizer-BioNTech BNT162b2 vaccine (n=8) or the Moderna mRNA-1273 vaccine (n=2). For a few convalescent patients, samples were collected at an early post-vaccination timepoint (day 14) as well as at a late post-vaccination timepoint (days 161 to 241). Six males and four females were included in the convalescent cohort, with two Hispanic individuals, seven Caucasians, two Asians and one multiracial person represented. Post-vaccine blood samples were obtained a median of around 67 days after the second vaccine dose, with a range of about 12 to 241 days. The spike-specific CD4+ TCR repertoire was compared before and after mRNA vaccination in approximately ten COVID-19 convalescent patients and a handful of infection-naive healthy vaccine recipients. The cultures were stimulated with overlapping spike peptide pools from SARS-CoV-2 and from the common cold coronaviruses HCoV-NL63, HCoV-OC43 and HCoV-229E. Post-COVID blood samples were collected from convalescent patients a median of roughly 100 days after diagnosis, with a range of about 30 to 161 days. Control cultures used a CEFX viral epitope pool as positive control, an HIV-1 Nef peptide pool as negative control, or no peptide.

This clonotype was found a few times. Its antigen remains undetermined. No base-level quality is on record; no much larger clone is a single base apart. The library was built by means of PCR. DNA from cultured CD4+ T cells underwent TCR sequencing with the Oncomine TCR Beta short-read assay at the Johns Hopkins FTIC core. The QIAamp micro DNA kit was used to extract genomic DNA from the cultured CD4+ T cells. Oncomine TCR Beta libraries from cultured CD4+ T cells were pooled using unique dual indexes and sequenced on an Illumina iSeq 100. On the study's bioinformatics: Non-productive sequences were removed, and CDR3s not starting with C, not ending with F or W, or shorter than 7 amino acids were discarded. The MANAFEST web application was used to identify antigen-specific clonotypes by comparing peptide-stimulated wells against reference wells and other culture wells. To be called positive, a clone needed an FDR below 0.05, an odds ratio above 5, and a productive frequency above 0.1% in at least two of three replicate wells. A clonotype counted as cross-reactive if it showed significant expansion both in the SARS-CoV-2 spike wells and in at least one common cold coronavirus spike condition. Using R version 3.6.1, CDR3 homology was evaluated through Levenshtein distances (stringdist) along with unrooted phylogenetic trees (ape). TCRdb passed the public sequencing reads through fastp at Q25 and MiXCR, retaining productive beta sequences. Rows merge per CDR3 protein into single entries with the most common DNA and genes. The V and J calls here are based on TCRdb, not the publication. The sample table shows some 24,000 distinct CDR3 sequences, and 30% are seen once. The top ten constitute approximately 2.8% of the sample.

Broad study findings and their caveats: The study included relatively few convalescent patients and did not analyze early timepoints after natural infection. Of the vaccine-specific clones in convalescent patients, 304 of 307, or nearly all, reacted only to SARS-CoV-2 spike and did not cross-react with common cold coronaviruses. The median count of SARS-CoV-2-reactive clonotypes went up from approximately 20 after infection to 38 after vaccination, although the change was not significant. In convalescent patients, a median roughly 87% of post-vaccine SARS-CoV-2-reactive clones were detected only after vaccination, and vaccine-specific priming was suggested by this finding.

The time point label of this sample denotes: late sampling 161 to 241 days after vaccination in a few convalescent patients. The treatment or condition label, as the study defines it: roughly ten-day PBMC culture with coronavirus spike peptide pools or control peptides (ViraFEST assay). The study used the ViraFEST assay, which expanded antigen-specific T cells with peptide pools and then identified expanded clonotypes by TCR sequencing. The positive SARS-CoV-2 PCR tests of the convalescent patients were dated from March to December 2020, before the Alpha, Beta and Delta variants emerged in the United States. PBMCs were cultured at roughly 1.8 million per well in IMDM supplemented with 5% human AB serum and approximately 10 IU/ml IL-2, with approximately 11 ug/ml peptide pools added. On days 3 and 7, half of the culture medium was replaced with fresh IL-2-containing medium. CD4+ T cells were isolated after approximately 10 days of culture through negative selection using the EasySep CD4+ T cell isolation kit. PBMCs were separated from whole blood using Ficoll-Paque Plus gradient centrifugation and then either used fresh or cryopreserved at -140C. Triplicate wells were generally used for each culture condition.

CDR1 and CDR2, looked up from the germline V gene, are SGHTA and FQGNSA. Relative to germline, V is missing 2 bases and J is missing 1 base, with 3 bases of the junction outside any gene match. The cysteine opens and the phenylalanine closes a CDR3 of 15 amino acids. The kept DNA is CDR3 alone, 45 bases in frame from the first base. This TCR was sampled from a human donor who had recovered from COVID-19. Sequenced here: CD4+ T cells from blood, cultured in vitro, sampled about 7 months after SARS-CoV-2 vaccination. The sequence joins TRBV7-2 to TRBJ2-3, and 7 bases in between align with TRBD1. The nucleotides are TGTGCCAGCAGCTTAAGAGGGGGCGGCACAGATACGCAGTATTTT. Its translation is CASSLRGGGTDTQYF.